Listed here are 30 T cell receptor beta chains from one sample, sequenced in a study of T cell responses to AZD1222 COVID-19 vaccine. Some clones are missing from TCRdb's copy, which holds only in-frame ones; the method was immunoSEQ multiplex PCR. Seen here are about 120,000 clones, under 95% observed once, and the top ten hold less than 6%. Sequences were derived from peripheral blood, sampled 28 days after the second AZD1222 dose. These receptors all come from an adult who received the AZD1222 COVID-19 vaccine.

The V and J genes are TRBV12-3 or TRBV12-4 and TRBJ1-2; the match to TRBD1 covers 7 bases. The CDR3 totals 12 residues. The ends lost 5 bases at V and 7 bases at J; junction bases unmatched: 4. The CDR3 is CASSRDRAGYTF. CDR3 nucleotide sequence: TGTGCCAGCAGTCGTGACAGGGCTGGCTACACCTTC.

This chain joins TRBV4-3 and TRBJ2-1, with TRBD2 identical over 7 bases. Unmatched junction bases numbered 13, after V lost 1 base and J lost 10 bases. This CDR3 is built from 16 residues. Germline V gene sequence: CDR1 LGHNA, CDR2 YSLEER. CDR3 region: CASSQAPPRESGEQFF. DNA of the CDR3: TGCGCCAGCAGCCAAGCCCCCCCGCGGGAGAGCGGCGAGCAGTTCTTC.

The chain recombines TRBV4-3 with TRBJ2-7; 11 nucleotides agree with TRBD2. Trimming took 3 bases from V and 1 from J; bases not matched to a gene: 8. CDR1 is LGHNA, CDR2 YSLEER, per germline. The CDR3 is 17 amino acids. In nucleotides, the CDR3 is TGCGCCAGCAGCCATCCGGGGACTAGCGGCCAGTCCTACGAGCAGTACTTC. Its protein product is CASSHPGTSGQSYEQYF.

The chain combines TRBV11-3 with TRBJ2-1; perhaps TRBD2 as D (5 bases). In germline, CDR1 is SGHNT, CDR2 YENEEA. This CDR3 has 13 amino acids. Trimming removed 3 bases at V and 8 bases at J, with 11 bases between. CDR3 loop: CASSFEGVDEQFF. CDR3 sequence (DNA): TGTGCCAGCAGCTTTGAGGGCGTAGATGAGCAGTTCTTC. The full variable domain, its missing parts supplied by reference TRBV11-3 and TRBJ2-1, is EAGVVQSPRYKIIEKKQPVAFWCNPISGHNTLYWYLQNLGQGPELLIRYENEEAVDDSQLPKDRFSAERLKGVDSTLKIQPAELGDSAVYLCASSFEGVDEQFFGPGTRLTVL.

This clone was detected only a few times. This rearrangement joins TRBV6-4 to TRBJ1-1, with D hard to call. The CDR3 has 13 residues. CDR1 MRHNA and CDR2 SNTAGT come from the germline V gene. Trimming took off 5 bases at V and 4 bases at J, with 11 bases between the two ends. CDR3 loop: CASSRLGSTEAFF. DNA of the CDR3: TGTGCCAGCAGTCGACTGGGTAGCACTGAAGCTTTCTTT.

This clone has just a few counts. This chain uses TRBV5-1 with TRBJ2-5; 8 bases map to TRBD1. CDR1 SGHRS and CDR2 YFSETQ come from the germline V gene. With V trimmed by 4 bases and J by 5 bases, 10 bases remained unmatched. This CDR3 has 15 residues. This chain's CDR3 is CASSALDRAIETQYF. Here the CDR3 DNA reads TGCGCCAGCAGCGCCCTGGACAGGGCAATTGAGACCCAGTACTTC.

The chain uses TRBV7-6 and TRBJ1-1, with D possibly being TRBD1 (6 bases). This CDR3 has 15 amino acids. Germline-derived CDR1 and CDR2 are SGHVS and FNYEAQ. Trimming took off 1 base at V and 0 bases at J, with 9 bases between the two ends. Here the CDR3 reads CASSLGAGVNTEAFF. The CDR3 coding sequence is TGTGCCAGCAGCTTAGGCGCAGGGGTGAACACTGAAGCTTTCTTT.

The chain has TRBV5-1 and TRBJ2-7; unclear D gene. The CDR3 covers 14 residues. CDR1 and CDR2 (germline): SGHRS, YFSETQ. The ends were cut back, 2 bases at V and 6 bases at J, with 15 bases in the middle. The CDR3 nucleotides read TGCGCCAGCAGCTTTGGGGAAAGGATCCGCGAGCAGTACTTC. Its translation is CASSFGERIREQYF.

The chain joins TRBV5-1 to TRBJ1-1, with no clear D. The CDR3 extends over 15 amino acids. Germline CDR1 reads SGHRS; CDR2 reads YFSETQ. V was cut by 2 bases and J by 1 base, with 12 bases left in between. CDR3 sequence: CASSFQGYRNTEAFF. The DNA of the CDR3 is TGCGCCAGCAGCTTTCAAGGGTACCGGAACACTGAAGCTTTCTTT. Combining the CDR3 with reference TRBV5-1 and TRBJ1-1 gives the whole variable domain KAGVTQTPRYLIKTRGQQVTLSCSPISGHRSVSWYQQTPGQGLQFLFEYFSETQRNKGNFPGRFSGRQFSNSRSEMNVSTLELGDSALYLCASSFQGYRNTEAFFGQGTRLTVV.

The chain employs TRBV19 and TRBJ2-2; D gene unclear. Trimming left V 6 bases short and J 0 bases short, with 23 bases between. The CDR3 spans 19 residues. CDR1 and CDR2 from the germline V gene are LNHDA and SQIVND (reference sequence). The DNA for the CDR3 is TGTGCCAGTAGGAGCATCCTGGACGGAAATAACGCGAACACCGGGGAGCTGTTTTTT. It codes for CASRSILDGNNANTGELFF. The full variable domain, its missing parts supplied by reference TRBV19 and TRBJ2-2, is DGGITQSPKYLFRKEGQNVTLSCEQNLNHDAMYWYRQDPGQGLRLIYYSQIVNDFQKGDIAEGYSVSREKKESFPLTVTSAQKNPTAFYLCASRSILDGNNANTGELFFGEGSRLTVL.

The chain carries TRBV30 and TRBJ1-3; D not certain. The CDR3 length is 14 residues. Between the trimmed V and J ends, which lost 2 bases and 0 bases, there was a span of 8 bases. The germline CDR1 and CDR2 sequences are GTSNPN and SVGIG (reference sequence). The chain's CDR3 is CAWSLGSSGNTIYF. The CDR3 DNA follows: TGTGCCTGGAGTTTAGGCAGCTCTGGAAACACCATATATTTT.

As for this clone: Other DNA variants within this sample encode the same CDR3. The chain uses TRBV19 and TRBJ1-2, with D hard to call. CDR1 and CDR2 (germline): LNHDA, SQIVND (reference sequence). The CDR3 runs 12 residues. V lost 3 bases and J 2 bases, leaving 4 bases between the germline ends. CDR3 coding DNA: TGTGCCAGTAGTATCGAGAACTATGGCTACACCTTC. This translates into CASSIENYGYTF.

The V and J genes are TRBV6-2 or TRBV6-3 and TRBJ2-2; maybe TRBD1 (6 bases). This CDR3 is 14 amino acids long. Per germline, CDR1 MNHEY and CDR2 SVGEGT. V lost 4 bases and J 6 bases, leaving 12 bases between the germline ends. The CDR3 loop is CASSSIQGSGELFF. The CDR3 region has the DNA TGTGCCAGCAGTTCTATACAGGGTTCCGGGGAGCTGTTTTTT.

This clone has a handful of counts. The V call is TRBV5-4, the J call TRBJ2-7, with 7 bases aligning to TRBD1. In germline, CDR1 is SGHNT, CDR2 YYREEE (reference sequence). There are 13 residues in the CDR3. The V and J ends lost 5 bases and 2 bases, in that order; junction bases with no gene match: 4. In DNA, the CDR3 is TGTGCCAGCAGTTTCCAGGGGGCCTACGAGCAGTACTTC. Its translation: CASSFQGAYEQYF.

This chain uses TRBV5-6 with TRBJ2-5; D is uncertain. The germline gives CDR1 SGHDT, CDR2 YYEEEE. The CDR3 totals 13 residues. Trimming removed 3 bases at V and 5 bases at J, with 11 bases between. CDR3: CASSYSNPETQYF. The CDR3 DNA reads TGTGCCAGCAGCTACTCCAATCCGGAGACCCAGTACTTC.

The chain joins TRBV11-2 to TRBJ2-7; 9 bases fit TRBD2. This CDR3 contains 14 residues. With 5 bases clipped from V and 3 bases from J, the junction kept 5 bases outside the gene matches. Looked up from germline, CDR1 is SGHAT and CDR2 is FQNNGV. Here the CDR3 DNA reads TGTGCCAGCAGCGCAGCGGGGGGAGGCTACGAGCAGTACTTC. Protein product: CASSAAGGGYEQYF.

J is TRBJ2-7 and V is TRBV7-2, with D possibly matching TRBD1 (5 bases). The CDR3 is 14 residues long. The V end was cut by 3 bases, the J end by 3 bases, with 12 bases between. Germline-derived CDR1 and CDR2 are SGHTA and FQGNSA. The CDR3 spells CASSLQGLSYEQYF. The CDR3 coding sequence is TGTGCCAGCAGCTTGCAGGGCCTGAGCTACGAGCAGTACTTC.

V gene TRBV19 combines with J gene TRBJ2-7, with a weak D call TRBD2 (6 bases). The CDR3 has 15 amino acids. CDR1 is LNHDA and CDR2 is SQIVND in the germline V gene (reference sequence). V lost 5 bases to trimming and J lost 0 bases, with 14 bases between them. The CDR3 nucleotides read TGTGCCAGTAGTCCCGGGAGAGGCAGCTCCTACGAGCAGTACTTC. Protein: CASSPGRGSSYEQYF.

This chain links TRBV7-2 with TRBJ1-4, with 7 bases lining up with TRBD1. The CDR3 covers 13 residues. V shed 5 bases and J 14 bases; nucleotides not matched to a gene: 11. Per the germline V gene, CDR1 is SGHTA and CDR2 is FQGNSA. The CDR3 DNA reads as TGTGCCAGCAGCCAGTCCGGACAGGCGAGGCTGTTTTTT. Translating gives CASSQSGQARLFF.

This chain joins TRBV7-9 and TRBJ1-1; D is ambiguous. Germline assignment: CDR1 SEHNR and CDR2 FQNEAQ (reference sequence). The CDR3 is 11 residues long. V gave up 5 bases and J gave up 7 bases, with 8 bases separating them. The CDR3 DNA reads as TGTGCCAGCAGCCCCGCGTATGAAGCTTTCTTT. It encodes CASSPAYEAFF.

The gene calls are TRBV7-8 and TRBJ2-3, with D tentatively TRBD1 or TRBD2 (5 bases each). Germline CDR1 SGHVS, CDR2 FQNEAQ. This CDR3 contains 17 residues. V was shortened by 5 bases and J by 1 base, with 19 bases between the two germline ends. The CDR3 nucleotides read TGTGCCAGCAGCCTGGGGCCGGGATGGACGGGCACAGATACGCAGTATTTT. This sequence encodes CASSLGPGWTGTDTQYF.

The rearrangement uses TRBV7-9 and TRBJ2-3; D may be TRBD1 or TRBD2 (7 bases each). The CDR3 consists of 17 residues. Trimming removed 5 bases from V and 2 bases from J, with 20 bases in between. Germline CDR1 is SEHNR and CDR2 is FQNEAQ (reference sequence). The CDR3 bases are TGTGCCAGCAGCCCGCAGGGGGGGTCTCCACACACAGATACGCAGTATTTT. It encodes CASSPQGGSPHTDTQYF.

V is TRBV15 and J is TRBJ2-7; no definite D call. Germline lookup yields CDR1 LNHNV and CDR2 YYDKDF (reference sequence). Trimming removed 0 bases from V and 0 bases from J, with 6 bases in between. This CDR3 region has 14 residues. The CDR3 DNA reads TGTGCCACCAGCAGAGACGGAAGCTCCTACGAGCAGTACTTC. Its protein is CATSRDGSSYEQYF.

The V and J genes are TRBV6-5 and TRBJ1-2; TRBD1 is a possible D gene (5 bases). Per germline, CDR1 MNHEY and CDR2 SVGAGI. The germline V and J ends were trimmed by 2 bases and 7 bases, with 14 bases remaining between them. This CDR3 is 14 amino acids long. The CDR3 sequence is CASSYPDSPRGYTF. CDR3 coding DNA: TGTGCCAGCAGTTACCCAGACAGCCCCCGTGGCTACACCTTC.

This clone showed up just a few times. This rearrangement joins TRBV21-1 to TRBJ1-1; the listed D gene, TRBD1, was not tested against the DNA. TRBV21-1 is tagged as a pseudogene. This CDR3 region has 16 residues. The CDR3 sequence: CASSRGGRVTNTEAFF. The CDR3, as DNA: TGTGCCAGCTCCAGGGGTGGCAGGGTGACGAACACTGAAGCTTTCTTT.

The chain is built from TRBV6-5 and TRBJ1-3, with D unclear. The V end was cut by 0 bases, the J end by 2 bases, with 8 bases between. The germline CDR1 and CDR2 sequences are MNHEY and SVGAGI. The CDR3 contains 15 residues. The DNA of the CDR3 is TGTGCCAGCAGTTACTCACAAACAACTGGAAACACCATATATTTT. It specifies CASSYSQTTGNTIYF.

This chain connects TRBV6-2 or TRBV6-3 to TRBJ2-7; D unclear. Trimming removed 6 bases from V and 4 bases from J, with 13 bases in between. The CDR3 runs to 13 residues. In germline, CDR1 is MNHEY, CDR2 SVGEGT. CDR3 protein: CASSKVNLYEQYF. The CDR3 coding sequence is TGTGCCAGCAGCAAAGTCAATTTATACGAGCAGTACTTC.

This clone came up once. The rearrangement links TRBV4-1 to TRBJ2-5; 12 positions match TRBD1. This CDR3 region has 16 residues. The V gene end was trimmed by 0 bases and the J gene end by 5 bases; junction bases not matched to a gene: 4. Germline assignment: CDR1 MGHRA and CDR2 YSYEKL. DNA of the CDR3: TGCGCCAGCAGCCAAGACGGGACAGGGGGCCTCGAGACCCAGTACTTC. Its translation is CASSQDGTGGLETQYF.

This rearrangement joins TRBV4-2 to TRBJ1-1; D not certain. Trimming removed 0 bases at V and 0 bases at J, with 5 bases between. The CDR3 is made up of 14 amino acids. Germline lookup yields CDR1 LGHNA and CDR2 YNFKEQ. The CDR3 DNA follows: TGTGCCAGCAGCCAAGAACAGTTGAACACTGAAGCTTTCTTT. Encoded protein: CASSQEQLNTEAFF.

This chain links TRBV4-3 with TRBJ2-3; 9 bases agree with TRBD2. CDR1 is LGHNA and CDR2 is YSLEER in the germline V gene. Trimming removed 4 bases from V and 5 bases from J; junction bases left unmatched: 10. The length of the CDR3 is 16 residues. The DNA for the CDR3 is TGCGCCAGCAGCCTTGGAGGGGGTAGCGGGGGAGATACGCAGTATTTT. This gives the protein CASSLGGGSGGDTQYF.